This TCR beta chain is from a study of blood T cell repertoires in COVID-19. V was trimmed by 8 bases and J by 3 bases, leaving 13 bases between them. The CDR3 extends over 14 amino acids. CDR1 and CDR2 (germline): MNHEY, SVGAGI. Here immunoSEQ multiplex PCR was the method, and the copy in TCRdb shows in-frame clones only, minus some. The repertoire consists of under 250,000 clones, with over 70% occurring once and the leading ten covering roughly 8.8%. This chain uses TRBV6-5 with TRBJ2-2; TRBD1 might be the D (5 bases). Material for sequencing was peripheral blood. This clonotype was sampled from a man aged 40-49 years with active or convalescent COVID-19. This CDR3 is CASGRVPDTGELFF. The CDR3 DNA follows: TGTGCCAGCGGCAGGGTTCCGGACACCGGGGAGCTGTTTTTT.